This T cell receptor (beta chain) was sequenced in a study of T cell responses to AZD1222 COVID-19 vaccine. The study's findings and limits: The donors showed a predominance of white British ancestry and of females, with possible underestimation of clonal diversity. At study baseline, merely a handful of AZD1222 recipients were seropositive. Regions left unmutated in variants are reportedly the target of nearly half of spike-specific TCRs. Spike-specific TCR breadth and depth were elevated following two AZD1222 doses.

Sequencing used immunoSEQ multiplex PCR; TCRdb keeps in-frame clones, though not all of them. The data contain 150,000 to 200,000 clones, 94% of them singletons. A note on this clone: Its target is unknown.

This TCR was recovered from an adult in good health. The sequences come from peripheral blood, collected on day 0 of AZD1222 vaccination.

For the CDR3, the DNA is TGCAGCGTTGAGCCCGGGGGCGCAGGAGAGCAGTTCTTC. It is translated as CSVEPGGAGEQFF. The V call is TRBV29-1, the J call TRBJ2-1, with D perhaps matching TRBD1 or TRBD2 (6 bases each). Germline assignment: CDR1 SQVTM and CDR2 ANQGSEA. V lost 3 bases, J lost 10 bases, and 16 bases lay in between. The CDR3 length is 13 residues.